A few counts support the clone carrying this T cell receptor (beta chain). Its antigen is not known. This entry is derived from a study of T cell repertoires in cytomegalovirus infection. On the study more broadly: Signatures in public TCR beta sequences pointed to both CMV infection and matching HLA type. Study observations and caveats: Identification of carriers of CMV plus the relevant HLA was achieved through cumulative public TCR beta family frequency. It was HLA-C-restricted CMV-specific TCR beta clonotypes that dominated the response ex vivo.

Germline-derived CDR1 and CDR2 are SGHDN and FVKESK. This CDR3 spans 15 amino acids. The trim removed 2 bases at V and 2 bases at J, leaving 4 bases unmatched. Using its own MiXCR run on the reads, TCRdb lists one record per CDR3 protein. The sample contains around 630,000 distinct CDR3 sequences, less than 25% of which appear only once. The source material was CD8+ T cells from PBMCs. The sequence was obtained from a human donor in good health (CMV status not recorded). Some clones in this sample may be carry-over from other donors' samples. This chain links TRBV14 with TRBJ1-2, with 8 bases lining up with TRBD1. The CDR3 sequence: CASSQTDRANYGYTF. Written as DNA, the CDR3 is TGTGCCAGCAGCCAAACGGACAGGGCCAACTATGGCTACACCTTC. Full variable domain (remainder filled in from reference TRBV14 and TRBJ1-2): EAGVTQFPSHSVIEKGQTVTLRCDPISGHDNLYWYRRVMGKEIKFLLHFVKESKQDESGMPNNRFLAERTGGTYSTLKVQPAELEDSGVYFCASSQTDRANYGYTFGSGTRLTVV.